A selection of T cell receptor beta chains follows, all from one sample in a study of Graves' ophthalmopathy and Graves' hyperthyroidism. TCRdb fed the multiplex PCR reads into MiXCR, producing one record per CDR3 protein. The sample carries just over 600,000 distinct CDR3 sequences, about 24% recorded once. What was sequenced was peripheral blood. The receptors were gathered from a woman under 30 with stable Graves' hyperthyroidism. Some clones in this sample may be carry-over from other donors' samples. CDR3s include the opening cysteine and the closing phenylalanine or tryptophan. Fields, in order: clone size, J gene, D gene, CDR3 length, V gene, CDR3 protein, CDR3 DNA. D genes are given only for firm matches. Size tells how often a clone was seen (once, few, many) or the class of an expanded clone, and some rows leave it out.

many | TRBJ1-5 | TRBD1 | 15 | TRBV19 | CASSPGQGAGQPQHF | TGTGCCAGCTCACCAGGACAGGGGGCAGGGCAGCCCCAGCATTTT
NA | TRBJ1-2 | TRBD1 | 14 | TRBV12-3/TRBV12-4 | CASSLRSGGNGYTF | TGTGCCAGCAGTTTAAGGTCAGGGGGCAATGGCTACACCTTC
NA | TRBJ2-5 | NA | 14 | TRBV2 | CASSGMTSHETQYF | TGTGCCAGCAGTGGTATGACTAGTCATGAGACCCAGTACTTC
NA | TRBJ2-7 | NA | 15 | TRBV11-2 | CASSLFAGISYEQYF | TGTGCCAGCAGCTTATTCGCAGGAATATCCTACGAGCAGTACTTC
many | TRBJ2-7 | TRBD2 | 16 | TRBV27 | CASRKAGAPSSYEQYF | TGTGCCAGCAGGAAAGCGGGGGCCCCTAGCTCCTACGAGCAGTACTTC
many | TRBJ2-7 | NA | 15 | TRBV6-2/TRBV6-3 | CASSPWTGRGNEQYF | TGTGCCAGCAGTCCTTGGACAGGGCGGGGGAACGAGCAGTACTTC
many | TRBJ1-1 | NA | 14 | TRBV11-2 | CASRNTTVNTEAFF | TGTGCCAGCAGGAACACAACAGTGAACACTGAAGCTTTCTTT
many | TRBJ2-4 | NA | 11 | TRBV29-1 | CSVVSKNIKYF | TGCAGCGTTGTGAGCAAAAACATTAAGTACTTC
many | TRBJ2-4 | NA | 14 | TRBV20-1 | CSALPGLMGDIQYF | TGCAGTGCACTGCCGGGACTGATGGGGGACATTCAGTACTTC
NA | TRBJ2-7 | TRBD2 | 15 | TRBV15 | CATSRALAGTYEQYF | TGTGCCACCAGCAGAGCACTAGCGGGTACCTACGAGCAGTACTTC
many | TRBJ1-1 | NA | 15 | TRBV6-2/TRBV6-3 | CASRGGGFSDTEAFF | TGTGCCAGCAGGGGGGGAGGCTTTAGTGACACTGAAGCTTTCTTT
NA | TRBJ1-1 | NA | 13 | TRBV30 | CAWSAQSNTEAFF | TGTGCCTGGAGTGCCCAATCGAACACTGAAGCTTTCTTT
many | TRBJ1-2 | NA | 13 | TRBV11-2 | CASSGGGRYGYTF | TGTGCCAGCAGCGGGGGGGGCCGGTATGGCTACACCTTC
many | TRBJ1-2 | NA | 13 | TRBV6-1 | CASSETTDYGYTF | TGTGCCAGCAGCGAGACGACCGACTATGGCTACACCTTC
NA | TRBJ1-1 | NA | 16 | TRBV6-1 | CASTPPTGQRNTEAFF | TGTGCCAGCACCCCCCCCACAGGGCAAAGGAACACTGAAGCTTTCTTT
few | TRBJ2-7 | NA | 14 | TRBV7-2 | CASSPTAGAYEQYF | TGTGCCAGCAGTCCCACAGCCGGGGCCTACGAGCAGTACTTC
few | TRBJ2-2 | TRBD2 | 16 | TRBV3-1 | CASSQATSGGPGELFF | TGTGCCAGCAGCCAAGCGACTAGCGGGGGGCCCGGGGAGCTGTTTTTT
many | TRBJ1-1 | NA | 15 | TRBV12-3/TRBV12-4 | CASSQTRALGTEAFF | TGTGCCAGCAGCCAAACGAGGGCTCTTGGCACTGAAGCTTTCTTT
many | TRBJ2-7 | NA | 14 | TRBV11-2 | CASSPIIGDYEQYF | TGTGCCAGCAGTCCCATCATCGGGGATTACGAGCAGTACTTC
NA | TRBJ2-7 | TRBD1 | 14 | TRBV4-1 | CASSHARQGPEQYF | TGCGCCAGCAGCCACGCTCGACAGGGACCCGAGCAGTACTTC
many | TRBJ2-7 | NA | 12 | TRBV28 | CASWGEVAEQYF | TGTGCCAGCTGGGGGGAGGTGGCCGAGCAGTACTTC
few | TRBJ1-1 | NA | 14 | TRBV6-5 | CASSYSVANTEAFF | TGTGCCAGCAGTTACTCGGTCGCTAACACTGAAGCTTTCTTT
NA | TRBJ2-2 | NA | 16 | TRBV19 | CASSFRTGPHTGELFF | TGTGCCAGTAGTTTTCGAACAGGGCCCCACACCGGGGAGCTGTTTTTT
NA | TRBJ1-2 | NA | 14 | TRBV6-5 | CASSYSSANYGYTF | TGTGCCAGCAGTTACTCGAGTGCTAACTATGGCTACACCTTC
NA | TRBJ2-7 | NA | 13 | TRBV4-1 | CASSQDSGYEQYF | TGCGCCAGCAGCCAAGATTCCGGTTACGAGCAGTACTTC
many | TRBJ2-7 | NA | 15 | TRBV7-9 | CASSLVTGGGDEQYF | TGTGCCAGCAGCTTAGTTACAGGCGGAGGGGACGAGCAGTACTTC
many | TRBJ2-7 | NA | 12 | TRBV12-3/TRBV12-4 | CASSLLQYEQYF | TGTGCCAGCAGTTTATTACAGTACGAGCAGTACTTC
NA | TRBJ1-2 | NA | 13 | TRBV10-1 | CASTGKANYGYTF | TGCGCCAGCACGGGGAAGGCTAACTATGGCTACACCTTC
many | TRBJ1-1 | NA | 13 | TRBV28 | CASSLRFFTEAFF | TGTGCCAGCAGTTTACGATTCTTCACTGAAGCTTTCTTT
many | TRBJ1-1 | NA | 13 | TRBV29-1 | CSVESHENTEAFF | TGCAGCGTTGAATCTCATGAGAACACTGAAGCTTTCTTT
few | TRBJ2-7 | NA | 14 | TRBV7-2 | CASSPGRGSYEQYF | TGTGCCAGCAGTCCCGGACGGGGATCCTACGAGCAGTACTTC
many | TRBJ1-2 | NA | 14 | TRBV7-2 | CASSFARGGGGYTF | TGTGCCAGCAGCTTTGCGAGGGGCGGAGGGGGCTACACCTTC
few | TRBJ2-2 | NA | 13 | TRBV5-1 | CASSPSRGGELFF | TGCGCCAGCAGCCCCTCGCGAGGCGGGGAGCTGTTTTTT
few | TRBJ2-5 | TRBD1 | 15 | TRBV3-1 | CASSRSGTGKETQYF | TGTGCCAGCAGCCGCTCCGGGACAGGGAAAGAGACCCAGTACTTC
NA | TRBJ1-2 | NA | 12 | TRBV28 | CASSSRRMGYTF | TGTGCCAGCAGTTCCCGCAGGATGGGCTACACCTTC
many | TRBJ1-5 | NA | 15 | TRBV20-1 | CSASDPGYSNQPQHF | TGCAGTGCTAGCGACCCGGGGTATAGCAATCAGCCCCAGCATTTT
many | TRBJ2-7 | NA | 13 | TRBV20-1 | CSAIDRDSYEQYF | TGCAGTGCGATCGATAGGGACTCCTACGAGCAGTACTTC
many | TRBJ2-5 | NA | 13 | TRBV11-2 | CASSLSQKETQYF | TGTGCCAGCAGCTTATCCCAAAAAGAGACCCAGTACTTC